One sample yielded the 10 T cell receptor beta chains listed below, sequenced in a study of blood T cell repertoires in COVID-19. Profiling relied on immunoSEQ multiplex PCR, and the TCRdb table lists in-frame clones only, not all of them. Of tens of thousands of clones in the sample, approximately 76% were seen once. Material: peripheral blood. All receptors come from a man between 65 and 80 years old with active or convalescent COVID-19.

The chain uses TRBV5-8 and TRBJ2-5; 8 nucleotides match TRBD2. V trimming: 4 bases; J trimming: 9 bases; junction bases outside the gene matches: 8. CDR3 length: 13 residues. Germline V lookup: CDR1 SGHTS, CDR2 YDEGEE. This CDR3 is CASSAGGPDPQYF. In nucleotides, the CDR3 is TGTGCCAGCAGCGCGGGGGGACCCGACCCCCAGTACTTC.

The chain uses TRBV12-5 and TRBJ1-4; tentatively, D is TRBD1 (5 bases). V lost 5 bases and J lost 7, with 17 bases in between. The germline gives CDR1 LGHNT, CDR2 FRNRAP. This CDR3 is built from 15 residues. CDR3 amino acids: CASGPGTGGGEKLFF. The CDR3 bases are TGTGCTAGTGGTCCTGGGACGGGGGGTGGTGAAAAACTGTTTTTT.

This clone was observed a few times. The chain employs TRBV3-1 (or the pseudogene TRBV3-2) and TRBJ2-3; D not resolved. Germline V gene data show CDR1 as LGHDT and CDR2 as YNNKEL (reference sequence). The CDR3 consists of 13 residues. Trimming took off 2 bases at V and 7 bases at J, with 10 bases between the two ends. The CDR3 bases are TGTGCCAGCAGCCAACCCCAAACTCATACGCAGTATTTT. Encoded protein: CASSQPQTHTQYF.

The chain employs TRBV19 and TRBJ2-2, with D perhaps TRBD1 (6 bases). Trimming cost V 4 bases and J 6 bases, with 15 bases left between them. The CDR3 length is 15 residues. CDR1 is LNHDA and CDR2 is SQIVND in the germline V gene (reference sequence). The CDR3 loop is CASSKVGAGAGELFF. The CDR3 DNA sequence: TGTGCCAGTAGTAAAGTCGGGGCAGGGGCCGGGGAGCTGTTTTTT.

This chain connects TRBV7-9 to TRBJ1-4; 10 bases agree with TRBD1. The CDR3 has 14 residues. V gave up 6 bases and J gave up 8 bases; unmatched junction bases: 6. Germline CDR1 reads SEHNR; CDR2 reads FQNEAQ (reference sequence). CDR3 region: CASSRDRGGEKLFF. The CDR3 DNA reads as TGTGCCAGCAGTCGGGACAGGGGTGGAGAAAAACTGTTTTTT.

The rearrangement joins TRBV6-5 to TRBJ1-2; D gene uncertain. There are 15 residues in the CDR3. The V and J ends lost 5 bases and 4 bases respectively, with 17 bases between them. Germline V gives CDR1 MNHEY, CDR2 SVGAGI. The CDR3 loop is CASSPRSGLGYGYTF. In nucleotides, the CDR3 is TGTGCCAGCAGTCCACGATCCGGACTCGGCTATGGCTACACCTTC.

This clone was counted a few times. The chain links TRBV9 to TRBJ1-2; D is unresolved. The CDR3 is 12 residues long. V was shortened by 0 bases and J by 5 bases, with 5 bases between the two germline ends. Germline V gene lookup returns CDR1 SGDLS and CDR2 YYNGEE. The CDR3 loop is CASSVDQYGYTF. The CDR3 DNA follows: TGTGCCAGCAGCGTAGACCAGTATGGCTACACCTTC.

J is TRBJ1-1 and V is TRBV10-1; D is undetermined. Germline assignment: CDR1 WNHNN and CDR2 SYGVQD (reference sequence). V was shortened by 4 bases and J by 2 bases, with 8 bases between the two germline ends. The CDR3 spans 13 residues. The CDR3 protein is CASSGQINTEAFF. CDR3 coding DNA: TGCGCCAGCAGTGGTCAGATAAACACTGAAGCTTTCTTT.

The rearrangement uses TRBV18 and TRBJ1-4; the D gene is possibly TRBD1 (5 bases). The CDR3 spans 13 residues. V lost 6 bases, J lost 8 bases, and 13 bases lay in between. CDR1 KGHSH and CDR2 LQKENI come from the germline V gene. In DNA form, the CDR3 reads TGTGCCAGCTCGTTCCAGGGAGGGGAAAAACTGTTTTTT. Residues: CASSFQGGEKLFF.

The V call is TRBV9, the J call TRBJ1-5; 10 bases fit TRBD1. Germline lookup yields CDR1 SGDLS and CDR2 YYNGEE. CDR3 size: 18 residues. The trim removed 3 bases at V and 0 bases at J, leaving 9 bases unmatched. The CDR3 region is CASSGRGQGTYSNQPQHF. As DNA, the CDR3 is TGTGCCAGCAGCGGAAGGGGACAGGGGACTTATAGCAATCAGCCCCAGCATTTT.